The 27 T cell receptor beta chains below were found in one sample sequenced in a study of blood T cell repertoires in COVID-19. Libraries were prepared by immunoSEQ multiplex PCR; TCRdb keeps only in-frame clonotypes and omits some of them. The repertoire consists of approximately 300,000 clones, with roughly 86% occurring once and the leading ten covering under 5.5%. Sequencing was performed on PBMCs or T cells enriched from blood (not recorded which). The receptors originated from a woman aged 25 to 39 who had recovered from COVID-19.

J is TRBJ2-3 and V is TRBV9, with a possible D match to TRBD2 (6 bases). The V end lost 5 bases, the J end lost 2 bases, and 15 bases lay between the germline ends. CDR1 is SGDLS, CDR2 YYNGEE, per germline. The CDR3 sequence is 15 residues long. CDR3 protein: CASSAGFPHTDTQYF. The CDR3, as DNA: TGTGCCAGCAGTGCGGGGTTCCCCCACACAGATACGCAGTATTTT.

The chain carries TRBV5-1 and TRBJ1-4; no clear D. The germline CDR1 and CDR2 sequences are SGHRS and YFSETQ. The CDR3 runs 13 residues. Trimming took off 0 bases at V and 5 bases at J, with 5 bases between the two ends. CDR3 sequence: CASSLGANEKLFF. The DNA for the CDR3 is TGCGCCAGCAGCTTGGGGGCCAATGAAAAACTGTTTTTT. The full variable domain, its missing parts supplied by reference TRBV5-1 and TRBJ1-4, is KAGVTQTPRYLIKTRGQQVTLSCSPISGHRSVSWYQQTPGQGLQFLFEYFSETQRNKGNFPGRFSGRQFSNSRSEMNVSTLELGDSALYLCASSLGANEKLFFGSGTQLSVL.

As concerns this clone: Other DNA sequences in the same sample also yield this CDR3. CDR3 region: CASSRQGADQPQHF. For the CDR3, the DNA is TGTGCCAGCTCACGACAGGGGGCGGATCAGCCCCAGCATTTT. The rearrangement joins TRBV18 to TRBJ1-5; 10 bases line up with TRBD1. The CDR3 is 14 amino acids. Looked up from germline, CDR1 is KGHSH and CDR2 is LQKENI. After removal of 4 bases from V and 5 bases from J, the junction contained 2 bases not matched to a gene.

This chain connects TRBV7-2 to TRBJ2-5; 9 bases line up with TRBD2. Unmatched junction bases numbered 4, after V lost 1 base and J lost 4 bases. Germline values: CDR1 SGHTA, CDR2 FQGNSA. CDR3 size: 15 residues. In DNA form, the CDR3 reads TGTGCCAGCAGCTTAGGGCGCGGGGGGGCAGAGACCCAGTACTTC. Amino acid sequence: CASSLGRGGAETQYF.

The chain uses TRBV20-1 and TRBJ1-1; D ambiguous. CDR3 size: 11 residues. Per germline, CDR1 DFQATT and CDR2 SNEGSKA (reference sequence). V lost 2 bases and J lost 5, with 6 bases in between. The DNA for the CDR3 is TGCAGTGCTAGACATCGGACTGAAGCTTTCTTT. This encodes CSARHRTEAFF.

The V call is TRBV7-9, the J call TRBJ1-2; 8 positions match TRBD1. This CDR3 has 14 amino acids. Germline V lookup: CDR1 SEHNR, CDR2 FQNEAQ (reference sequence). J lost 8 bases, V lost 5 bases, and 10 bases had no gene match. This CDR3 reads CASSPRTGLGGYTF. DNA of the CDR3: TGTGCCAGCAGCCCCCGGACAGGGCTGGGAGGCTACACCTTC.

The V call is TRBV4-1, the J call TRBJ2-7; TRBD1 is a possible D gene (6 bases). The ends were cut back, 0 bases at V and 2 bases at J, with 14 bases in the middle. Germline-derived CDR1 and CDR2 are MGHRA and YSYEKL. There are 16 residues in the CDR3. CDR3: CASSQEGARVPYEQYF. The CDR3 region has the DNA TGCGCCAGCAGCCAAGAGGGGGCTAGGGTCCCCTACGAGCAGTACTTC.

V gene TRBV6-2 or TRBV6-3 combines with J gene TRBJ2-5; 7 bases match TRBD2. The CDR3 runs to 13 residues. Germline-derived CDR1 and CDR2 are MNHEY and SVGEGT. The V segment lost 3 bases and the J segment 3 bases; nucleotides outside the gene matches: 1. The CDR3 protein is CASSYGGEETQYF. The DNA for the CDR3 is TGTGCCAGCAGTTATGGGGGGGAAGAGACCCAGTACTTC.

The CDR3, as DNA: TGTGCCAGCAGTTCGCTAGTCTCAGTGACCACCGGGGAGCTGTTTTTT. Its translation is CASSSLVSVTTGELFF. This chain uses TRBV6-5 with TRBJ2-2; no reliable D call. The germline CDR1 and CDR2 sequences are MNHEY and SVGAGI. V was cut by 4 bases and J by 4 bases, with 16 bases left in between. The CDR3 contains 16 residues.

The chain links TRBV6-5 to TRBJ2-2; perhaps TRBD1 as D (5 bases). Germline-derived CDR1 and CDR2 are MNHEY and SVGAGI. The CDR3 contains 14 residues. V lost 0 bases and J lost 6, with 8 bases in between. The CDR3 DNA sequence: TGTGCCAGCAGTTACTCCGCAGGGCCCGGGGAGCTGTTTTTT. Translation gives CASSYSAGPGELFF.

This rearrangement joins TRBV4-2 to TRBJ2-7; 13 bases match TRBD2. The CDR3 consists of 18 residues. The ends lost 4 bases at V and 2 bases at J; junction bases unmatched: 11. CDR1 is LGHNA, CDR2 YNFKEQ, per germline. CDR3 in amino acids: CASSRRLAGGSQPYEQYF. Written as DNA, the CDR3 is TGTGCCAGCAGCCGAAGACTAGCGGGGGGAAGTCAGCCCTACGAGCAGTACTTC.

The CDR3 sequence is CASSPWQGRANYGYTF. CDR3 nucleotides: TGTGCCAGCTCACCATGGCAGGGCCGAGCTAACTATGGCTACACCTTC. The chain uses TRBV18 and TRBJ1-2, with a tentative D call TRBD1 (5 bases). Germline V gives CDR1 KGHSH, CDR2 LQKENI. Between the trimmed V and J ends, which lost 2 bases and 0 bases, there was a span of 13 bases. The CDR3 is 16 residues long. Full variable domain (remainder filled in from reference TRBV18 and TRBJ1-2): NAGVMQNPRHLVRRRGQEARLRCSPMKGHSHVYWYRQLPEEGLKFMVYLQKENIIDESGMPKERFSAEFPKEGPSILRIQQVVRGDSAAYFCASSPWQGRANYGYTFGSGTRLTVV.

This chain joins TRBV3-1 (or the pseudogene TRBV3-2) and TRBJ1-5; D uncertain. This CDR3 is built from 14 residues. Germline V gene data show CDR1 as LGHDT and CDR2 as YNNKEL (reference sequence). Trimming cost V 0 bases and J 5 bases, with 8 bases left between them. The CDR3 region is CASSQDPGDQPQHF. The CDR3 DNA is TGTGCCAGCAGCCAAGATCCGGGAGATCAGCCCCAGCATTTT.

The V gene is TRBV5-8, the J gene TRBJ1-4, with D unclear. V gave up 5 bases and J gave up 0 bases, with 5 bases separating them. In germline, CDR1 is SGHTS, CDR2 YDEGEE. This CDR3 is built from 13 residues. The CDR3: CASRRATNEKLFF. For the CDR3, the DNA is TGTGCCAGCAGGCGAGCAACTAATGAAAAACTGTTTTTT.

The chain recombines TRBV27 with TRBJ1-1, with D maybe TRBD1 (5 bases). V was cut by 3 bases and J by 8 bases, with 13 bases left in between. CDR1 and CDR2 (germline): MNHEY, SMNVEV (reference sequence). The CDR3 runs 13 residues. The CDR3 spells CASSLTTRGEAFF. The CDR3 nucleotides read TGTGCCAGCAGTTTGACAACCCGGGGGGAAGCTTTCTTT.

This clone has only a few counts. Other DNA sequences in this sample translate to the same CDR3. This chain links TRBV29-1 with TRBJ1-1, with D unresolved. Trimming took off 1 base at V and 2 bases at J, with 8 bases between the two ends. The germline CDR1 and CDR2 sequences are SQVTM and ANQGSEA. The CDR3 has 13 amino acids. As DNA, the CDR3 is TGCAGCGTTGAAGGGCGGCTTAACACTGAAGCTTTCTTT. As protein: CSVEGRLNTEAFF.

This clone was detected once. The V call is TRBV5-1, the J call TRBJ2-5, with D unclear. Germline-derived CDR1 and CDR2 are SGHRS and YFSETQ. The CDR3 consists of 16 residues. V lost 5 bases and J 4 bases, leaving 21 bases between the germline ends. CDR3 bases: TGCGCCAGCAGTCTTCAGGCCCGGCTCCTCTCAGAGACCCAGTACTTC. Its protein product is CASSLQARLLSETQYF.

The genes are TRBV6-5 and TRBJ1-5, with D unclear. This CDR3 contains 14 residues. The V end lost 4 bases, the J end lost 0 bases, and 7 bases lay between the germline ends. Germline CDR1 reads MNHEY; CDR2 reads SVGAGI. The CDR3 coding sequence is TGTGCCAGCAGTTTCTCTCATAGCAATCAGCCCCAGCATTTT. It yields the protein CASSFSHSNQPQHF.

This chain uses TRBV25-1 with TRBJ1-2, with a tentative D call TRBD1 (5 bases). The CDR3 sequence is 18 residues long. Germline-derived CDR1 and CDR2 are MGHDK and SYGVNS. Trimming cost V 4 bases and J 0 bases, with 21 bases left between them. CDR3 protein: CASSAIGTEIPPNYGYTF. The CDR3 nucleotides read TGTGCCAGCAGTGCAATAGGGACTGAGATACCCCCTAACTATGGCTACACCTTC.

This clone was picked up one time. The chain is built from TRBV7-9 and TRBJ1-5, with 7 bases aligning to TRBD1. CDR1 is SEHNR and CDR2 is FQNEAQ in the germline V gene (reference sequence). V was pared by 5 bases and J by 2 bases, with 3 bases of the junction left unmatched. There are 14 residues in the CDR3. CDR3 sequence: CASSPDRGNQPQHF. CDR3 DNA sequence: TGTGCCAGCAGCCCCGACAGGGGCAATCAGCCCCAGCATTTT.

V is TRBV9 and J is TRBJ2-2, with TRBD1 matching 8 bases. After removal of 2 bases from V and 4 bases from J, the junction contained 10 bases not matched to a gene. CDR1 is SGDLS, CDR2 YYNGEE, per germline. The CDR3 is 17 residues long. The CDR3 DNA reads TGTGCCAGCAGCGTTCAGGGGGCAGGGGCTGGCACCGGGGAGCTGTTTTTT. Amino acid sequence: CASSVQGAGAGTGELFF. The full variable domain, with the rest looked up from reference TRBV9 and TRBJ2-2, is DSGVTQTPKHLITATGQRVTLRCSPRSGDLSVYWYQQSLDQGLQFLIQYYNGEERAKGNILERFSAQQFPDLHSELNLSSLELGDSALYFCASSVQGAGAGTGELFFGEGSRLTVL.

The CDR3 spells CSAKTASITF. CDR3 DNA sequence: TGCAGTGCAAAGACAGCCTCTATCACCTTC. The chain joins TRBV20-1 to TRBJ1-2; D may be TRBD1 (5 bases). The CDR3 totals 10 residues. Germline loops: CDR1 DFQATT, CDR2 SNEGSKA (reference sequence). Trimming shortened V by 6 bases and J by 13 bases, and 15 bases separated the two germline ends.

This clone was counted only a few times. The rearrangement links TRBV27 to TRBJ1-5, with a tentative D call TRBD1 (5 bases). Germline V gene data show CDR1 as MNHEY and CDR2 as SMNVEV (reference sequence). The CDR3 length is 18 residues. V was pared by 5 bases and J by 0 bases, with 20 bases between. As DNA, the CDR3 is TGTGCCAGCAGTCCCCAGGGATGGCAAACTTCTAGCAATCAGCCCCAGCATTTT. Protein sequence: CASSPQGWQTSSNQPQHF.

This chain links TRBV28 with TRBJ2-1, with 13 positions matching TRBD2. Germline lookup yields CDR1 MDHEN and CDR2 SYDVKM. J gave up 8 bases and V 5 bases, and 6 bases lay outside the gene matches. The CDR3 has 15 amino acids. CDR3 region: CASSQWTSGGDEQFF. The CDR3 DNA reads TGTGCCAGCAGTCAATGGACTAGCGGGGGAGATGAGCAGTTCTTC. Full variable domain (missing parts from reference TRBV28 and TRBJ2-1): DVKVTQSSRYLVKRTGEKVFLECVQDMDHENMFWYRQDPGLGLRLIYFSYDVKMKEKGDIPEGYSVSREKKERFSLILESASTNQTSMYLCASSQWTSGGDEQFFGPGTRLTVL.

The chain couples TRBV12-2 to TRBJ1-6; the table's D gene call, TRBD1, was not cross checked with the DNA. TRBV12-2 is a pseudogene. The length of the CDR3 is 14 residues. The CDR3 DNA follows: TGTGCAAGTCGCTTAAAGACAGGGTATACCACCCTCCACTTT. It translates to CASRLKTGYTTLHF.

The gene calls are TRBV6-5 and TRBJ1-6, with D perhaps matching TRBD1 (6 bases). CDR1 and CDR2 from the germline V gene are MNHEY and SVGAGI. V lost 5 bases and J lost 7, with 15 bases in between. This CDR3 contains 15 residues. DNA for the CDR3: TGTGCCAGCAGTCCCTACCGGGACACAAATTCACCCCTCCACTTT. Translation: CASSPYRDTNSPLHF.

This rearrangement joins TRBV5-1 to TRBJ1-2, with 7 bases fitting TRBD1. V lost 4 bases, J lost 10 bases, and 10 bases stayed unmatched. Germline assignment: CDR1 SGHRS and CDR2 YFSETQ. The CDR3 spans 13 residues. The CDR3 bases are TGCGCCAGCAGCCTAGGGACAGAAGGTGACTACACCTTC. Its translation is CASSLGTEGDYTF.